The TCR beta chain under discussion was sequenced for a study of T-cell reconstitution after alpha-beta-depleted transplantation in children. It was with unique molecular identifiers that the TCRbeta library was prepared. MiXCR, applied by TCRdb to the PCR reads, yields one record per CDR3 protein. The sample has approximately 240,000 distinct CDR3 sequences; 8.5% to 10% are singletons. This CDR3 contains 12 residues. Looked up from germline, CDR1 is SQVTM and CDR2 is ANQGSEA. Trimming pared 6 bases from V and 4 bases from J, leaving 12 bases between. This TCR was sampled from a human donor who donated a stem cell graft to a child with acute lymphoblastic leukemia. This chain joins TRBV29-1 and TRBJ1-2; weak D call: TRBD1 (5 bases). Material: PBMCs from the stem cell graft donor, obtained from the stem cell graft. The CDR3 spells CSVAGLGYGYTF. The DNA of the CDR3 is TGCAGCGTGGCAGGGTTAGGCTATGGCTACACCTTC.